This T cell receptor beta chain was obtained from a study of T cells in Graves' hyperthyroidism and ophthalmopathy (dated by TCRdb to the late 2010s). Regarding the complete study: Peripheral blood samples were taken at initial diagnosis, before any treatment was given. To identify TCR V-J signatures that set the groups apart, the researchers used a discovery cohort of approximately 98 patients, made up of approximately 43 with Graves' ophthalmopathy and 57 with stable Graves' hyperthyroidism. Prospective prediction of ophthalmopathy was tested in an independent validation cohort consisting of 18 to 20 hyperthyroidism patients and 17 patients who later progressed to ophthalmopathy. The roughly 91 discovery patients were randomly divided into training and test sets at a 7:3 ratio. In several Graves' hyperthyroidism patients, the study also compared T-cell repertoires from thyroid tissue with T-cell repertoires from blood. Once sampling was done, hyperthyroidism patients were given methimazole at a starting dose of 30 mg daily, whereas ophthalmopathy patients were given high-dose intravenous methylprednisolone. The paper describes TCR Vbeta CDR3 sequencing of 120 to 150 peripheral blood samples, made up of 43 ophthalmopathy patients, around 73 hyperthyroidism patients and roughly 17 progressor patients.

Graves' hyperthyroidism was defined as stable when no progression to ophthalmopathy occurred over 18 months of follow-up. Hyperthyroidism patients were aged 18 to 65 years and newly diagnosed, with disease duration of less than 2 months. The study excluded patients with uncontrolled infections, other autoimmune diseases, pregnancy or lactation. Diagnoses relied on clinical symptoms, serum thyroxine and TRAb, thyroid ultrasound and orbital computed tomography. Ficoll-Paque density gradient centrifugation was used to isolate PBMCs from about 10 ml of fresh peripheral blood. Total RNA was extracted using Trizol reagent, and RNA quality was assessed on an Agilent 2100 Bioanalyzer. TCR beta CDR3 regions were amplified from RNA transcripts. The TCR CDR3 was subjected to a first round of RT-PCR using the HTBI primer set and the Qiagen OneStep RT-PCR kit. Libraries were constructed in a second round of multiplex PCR, after which size selection and purification were carried out. Paired-end sequencing of the libraries was performed with 100 bp reads on an Illumina HiSeq2000. The study's processing was this. SOAPnuke was used to process the raw data, with reads discarded if the reads contained adapters or uncalled bases, had a mean Phred below 15, or lacked an exact constant-primer or identifier match. High-quality paired reads were merged with COPE v1.2.5, and unique nucleotide sequences were defined as clonotypes. MiTCR v1.1 was used to align clonotypes to the IMGT TRBV, TRBD and TRBJ reference segments. Analysis was restricted to V-J combinations with a frequency above 0.0001, which covered about 99% of repertoires. The TCS score was defined as the ratio of F50 (clonal expansion) to E x V (chaos), calculated using BLOSUM62-based TCRdist between CDR3 peptides within each V-J. Welch's t-statistics and random forest reduced roughly 500 V-J features to 10 to 15, which were used in a naive Bayes classifier (R e1071). TCRdb ran its own pipeline on the public reads, namely fastp trimming at Q25 and MiXCR clone calling, and kept in-frame beta chains. Rows are combined by CDR3 protein, so each entry shows the most common genes and DNA. These V and J calls originate from TCRdb's pipeline instead of the authors' own analysis. The sample includes 500,000 to 550,000 distinct CDR3 sequences, with 20% observed a single time. The ten largest clones take up around 27% of the sample.

The study at large found these results: In cross-validation, a model built on a 13 V-J signature told ophthalmopathy apart from stable hyperthyroidism with under 90% sensitivity and about 81% specificity, and in testing the same model reached 80%/75%. Sample size was not statistically predetermined, and blinding of investigators to group allocation was not performed. Most expanded thyroid clonotypes (frequency above 0.001) were also detected in blood, suggesting blood repertoires may reflect thyroid immune responses. In validation, the model predicted progression to ophthalmopathy a median of about 6.8 months before onset, with roughly 70% sensitivity and 72.22% specificity.

In this sample, this clonotype turned up a few times. This receptor's antigen is unknown. Within one base of it there is no much larger clone, and no base qualities were kept. V gives up 7 bases and J gives up 0 bases, and the segment between their germline ends measures 10 bases. The CDR3 starts with the cysteine, ends with the phenylalanine, and has 15 residues. CDR3 DNA is the only sequence kept; it has 45 bases, read in frame from the first base. CDR1 and CDR2 are drawn from the germline V gene: MNHNS, SASEGT. This TCR derives from a man younger than 35 with Graves' hyperthyroidism. Specimen: blood. The rearrangement joined TRBV6-1 to TRBJ1-6; the D segment could be TRBD1, given 6 matching bases. CDR3 reads: CASTQQGSYNSPLHF. The bases read TGTGCCAGCACCCAACAGGGCTCCTATAATTCACCCCTCCACTTT.